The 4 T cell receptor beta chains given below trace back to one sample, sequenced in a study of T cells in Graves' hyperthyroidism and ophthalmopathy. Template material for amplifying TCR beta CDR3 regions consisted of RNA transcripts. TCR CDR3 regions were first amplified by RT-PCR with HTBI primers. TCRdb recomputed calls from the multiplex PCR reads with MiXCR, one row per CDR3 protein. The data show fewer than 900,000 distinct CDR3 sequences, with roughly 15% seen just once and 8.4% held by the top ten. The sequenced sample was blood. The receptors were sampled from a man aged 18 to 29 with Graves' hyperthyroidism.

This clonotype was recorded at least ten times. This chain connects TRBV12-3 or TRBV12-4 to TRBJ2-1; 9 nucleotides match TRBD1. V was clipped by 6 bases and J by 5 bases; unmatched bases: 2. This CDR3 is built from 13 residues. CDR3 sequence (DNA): TGTGCCAGCAGGGGACAGGGAAACAATGAGCAGTTCTTC. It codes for CASRGQGNNEQFF.

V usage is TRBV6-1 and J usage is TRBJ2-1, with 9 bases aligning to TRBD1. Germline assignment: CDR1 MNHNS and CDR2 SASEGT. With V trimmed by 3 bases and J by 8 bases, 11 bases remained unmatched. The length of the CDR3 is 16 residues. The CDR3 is CASSERGTGPGYEQFF. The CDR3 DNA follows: TGTGCCAGCAGTGAGAGAGGGACAGGGCCCGGGTATGAGCAGTTCTTC.

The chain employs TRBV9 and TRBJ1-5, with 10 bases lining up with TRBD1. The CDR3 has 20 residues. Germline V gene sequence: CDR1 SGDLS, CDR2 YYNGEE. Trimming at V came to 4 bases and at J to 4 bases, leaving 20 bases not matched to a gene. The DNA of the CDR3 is TGTGCCAGCAGCCCTTCCTTGGGGCGGGACAGGGGACGAGGAAATCAGCCCCAGCATTTT. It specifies CASSPSLGRDRGRGNQPQHF.

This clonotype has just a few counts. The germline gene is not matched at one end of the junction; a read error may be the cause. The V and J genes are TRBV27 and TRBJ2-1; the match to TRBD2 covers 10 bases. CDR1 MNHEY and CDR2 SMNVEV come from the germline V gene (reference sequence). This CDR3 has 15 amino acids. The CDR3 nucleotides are TGTGCCAGCAGTCCCCGGACTAGCGGATACAATGAGCAGCTCTTC. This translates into CASSPRTSGYNEQLF.